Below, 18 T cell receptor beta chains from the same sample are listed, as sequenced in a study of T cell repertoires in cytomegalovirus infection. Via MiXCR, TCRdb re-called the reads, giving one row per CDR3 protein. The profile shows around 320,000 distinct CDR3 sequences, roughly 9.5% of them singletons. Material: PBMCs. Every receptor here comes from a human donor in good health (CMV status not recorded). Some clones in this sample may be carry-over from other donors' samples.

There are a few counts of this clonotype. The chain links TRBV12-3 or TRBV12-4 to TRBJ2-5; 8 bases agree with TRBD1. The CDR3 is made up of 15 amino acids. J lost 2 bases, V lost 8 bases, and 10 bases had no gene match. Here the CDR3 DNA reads TGTGCCAGCCCCCAGGGGGCAGCCACACAAGAGACCCAGTACTTC. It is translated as CASPQGAATQETQYF.

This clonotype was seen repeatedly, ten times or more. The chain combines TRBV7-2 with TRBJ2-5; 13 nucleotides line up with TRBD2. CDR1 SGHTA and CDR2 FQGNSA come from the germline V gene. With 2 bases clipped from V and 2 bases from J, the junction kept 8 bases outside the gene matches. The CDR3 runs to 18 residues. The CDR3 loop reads CASSLRPGTSGEQETQYF. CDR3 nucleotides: TGTGCCAGCAGCTTAAGGCCCGGGACTAGCGGGGAGCAAGAGACCCAGTACTTC. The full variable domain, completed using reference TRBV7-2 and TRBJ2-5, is GAGVSQSPSNKVTEKGKDVELRCDPISGHTALYWYRQSLGQGLEFLIYFQGNSAPDKSGLPSDRFSAERTGGSVSTLTIQRTQQEDSAVYLCASSLRPGTSGEQETQYFGPGTRLLVL.

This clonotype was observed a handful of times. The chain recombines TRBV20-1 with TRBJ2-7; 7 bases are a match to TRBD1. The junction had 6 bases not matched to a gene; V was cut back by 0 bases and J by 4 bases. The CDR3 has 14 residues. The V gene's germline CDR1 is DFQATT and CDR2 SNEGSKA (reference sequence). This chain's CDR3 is CSARDRGQSYEQYF. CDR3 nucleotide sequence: TGCAGTGCTAGAGATCGGGGACAGTCATACGAGCAGTACTTC.

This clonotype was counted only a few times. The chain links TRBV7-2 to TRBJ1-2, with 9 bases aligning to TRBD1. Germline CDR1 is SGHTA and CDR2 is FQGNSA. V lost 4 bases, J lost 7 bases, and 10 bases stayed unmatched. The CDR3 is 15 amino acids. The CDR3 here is CASSSPGTGMGGYTF. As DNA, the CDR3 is TGTGCCAGCAGCTCCCCGGGGACAGGGATGGGTGGCTACACCTTC.

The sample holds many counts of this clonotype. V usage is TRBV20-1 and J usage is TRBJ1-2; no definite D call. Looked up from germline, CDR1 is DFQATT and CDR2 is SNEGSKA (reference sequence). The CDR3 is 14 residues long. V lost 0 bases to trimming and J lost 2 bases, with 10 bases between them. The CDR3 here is CSARDLQNNYGYTF. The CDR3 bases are TGCAGTGCTAGAGATCTCCAGAACAACTATGGCTACACCTTC.

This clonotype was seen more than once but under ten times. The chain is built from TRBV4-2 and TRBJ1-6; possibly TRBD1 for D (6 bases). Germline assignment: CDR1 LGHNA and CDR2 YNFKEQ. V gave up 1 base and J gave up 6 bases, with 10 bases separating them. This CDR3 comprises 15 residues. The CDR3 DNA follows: TGTGCCAGCAGCCAAGGGACAGCCGTTAATTCACCCCTCCACTTT. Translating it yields CASSQGTAVNSPLHF.

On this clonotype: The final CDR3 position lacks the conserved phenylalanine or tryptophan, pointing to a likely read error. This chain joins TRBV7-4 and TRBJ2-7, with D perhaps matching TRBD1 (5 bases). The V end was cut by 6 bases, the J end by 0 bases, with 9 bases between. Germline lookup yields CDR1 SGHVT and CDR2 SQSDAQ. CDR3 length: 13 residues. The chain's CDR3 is CASSDTGSYEQYL. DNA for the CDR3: TGTGCCAGCAGTGACACAGGCTCCTACGAGCAGTACCTC.

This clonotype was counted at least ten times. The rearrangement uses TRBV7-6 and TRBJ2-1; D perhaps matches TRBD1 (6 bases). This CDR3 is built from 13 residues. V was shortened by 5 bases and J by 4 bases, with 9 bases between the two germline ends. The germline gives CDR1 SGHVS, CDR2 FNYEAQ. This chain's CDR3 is CASSLGQYNEQFF. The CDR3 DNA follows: TGTGCCAGCAGCCTAGGACAGTACAATGAGCAGTTCTTC. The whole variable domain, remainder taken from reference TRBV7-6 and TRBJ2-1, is GAGVSQSPRYKVTKRGQDVALRCDPISGHVSLYWYRQALGQGPEFLTYFNYEAQQDKSGLPNDRFSAERPEGSISTLTIQRTEQRDSAMYRCASSLGQYNEQFFGPGTRLTVL.

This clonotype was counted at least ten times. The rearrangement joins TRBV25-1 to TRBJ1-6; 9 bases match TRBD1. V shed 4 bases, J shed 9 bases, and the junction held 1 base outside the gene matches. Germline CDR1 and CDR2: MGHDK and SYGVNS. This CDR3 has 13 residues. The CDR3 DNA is TGTGCCAGCAGTGTACAGGGGGCTTCACCCCTCCACTTT. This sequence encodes CASSVQGASPLHF.

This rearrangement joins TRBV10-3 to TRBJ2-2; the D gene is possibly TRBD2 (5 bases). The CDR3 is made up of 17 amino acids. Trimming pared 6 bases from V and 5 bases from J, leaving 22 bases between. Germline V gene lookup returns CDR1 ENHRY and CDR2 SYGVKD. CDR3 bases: TGTGCCATCAGGACCTGGTATGAGCGGAGAGAGACCGGGGAGCTGTTTTTT. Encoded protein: CAIRTWYERRETGELFF.

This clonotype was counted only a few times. The CDR3 bases are TGTGCCAGCAGTTTGAGGACAGCTAATTCACCCCTCCACTTT. Protein sequence: CASSLRTANSPLHF. V gene TRBV12-3 or TRBV12-4 combines with J gene TRBJ1-6, with D perhaps TRBD1 (6 bases). The CDR3 runs 14 residues. V lost 3 bases and J lost 6, with 9 bases in between.

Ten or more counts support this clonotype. CDR3 residues: CASSLVGRGRETQYF. The CDR3 DNA sequence: TGTGCCAGCAGCTTAGTAGGGAGGGGTAGGGAGACCCAGTACTTC. This chain links TRBV7-2 with TRBJ2-5; 7 positions match TRBD2. After removal of 1 base from V and 5 bases from J, the junction contained 7 bases not matched to a gene. This CDR3 comprises 15 residues. The germline V gene has CDR1 SGHTA and CDR2 FQGNSA.

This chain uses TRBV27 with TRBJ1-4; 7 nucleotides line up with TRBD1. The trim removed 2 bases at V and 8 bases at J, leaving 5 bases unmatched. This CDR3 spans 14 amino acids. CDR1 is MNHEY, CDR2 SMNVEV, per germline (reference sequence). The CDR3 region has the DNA TGTGCCAGCAGTTTAAACAGGGGAGGAGAAAAACTGTTTTTT. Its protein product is CASSLNRGGEKLFF.

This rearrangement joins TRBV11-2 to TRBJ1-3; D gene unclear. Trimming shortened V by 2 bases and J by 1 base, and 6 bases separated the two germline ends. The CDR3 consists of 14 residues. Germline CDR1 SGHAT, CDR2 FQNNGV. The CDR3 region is CASSLKGSGNTIYF. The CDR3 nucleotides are TGTGCCAGCAGCTTAAAAGGGTCTGGAAACACCATATATTTT.

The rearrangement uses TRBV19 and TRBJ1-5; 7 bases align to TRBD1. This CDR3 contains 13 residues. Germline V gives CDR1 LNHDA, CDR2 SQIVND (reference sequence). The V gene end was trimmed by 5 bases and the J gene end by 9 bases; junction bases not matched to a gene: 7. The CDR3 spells CASSPAGGPPQHF. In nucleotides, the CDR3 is TGTGCCAGTAGTCCCGCAGGGGGTCCGCCCCAGCATTTT.

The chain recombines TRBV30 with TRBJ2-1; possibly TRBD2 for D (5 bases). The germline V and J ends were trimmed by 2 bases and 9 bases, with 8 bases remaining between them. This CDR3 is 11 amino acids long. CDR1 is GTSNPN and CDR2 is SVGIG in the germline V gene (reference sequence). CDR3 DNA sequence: TGTGCCTGGAGTCCTAGCAGTGAGCAGTTCTTC. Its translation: CAWSPSSEQFF. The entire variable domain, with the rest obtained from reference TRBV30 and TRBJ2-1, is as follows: SQTIHQWPATLVQPVGSPLSLECTVEGTSNPNLYWYRQAAGRGLQLLFYSVGIGQISSEVPQNLSASRPQDRQFILSSKKLLLSDSGFYLCAWSPSSEQFFGPGTRLTVL.

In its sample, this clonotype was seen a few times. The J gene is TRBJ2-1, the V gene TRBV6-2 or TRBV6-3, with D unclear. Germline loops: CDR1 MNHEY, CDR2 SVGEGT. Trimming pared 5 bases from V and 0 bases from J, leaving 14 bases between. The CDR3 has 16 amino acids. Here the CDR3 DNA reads TGTGCCAGCAGTCCGCCTGATTCTTACTCCTACAATGAGCAGTTCTTC. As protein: CASSPPDSYSYNEQFF.

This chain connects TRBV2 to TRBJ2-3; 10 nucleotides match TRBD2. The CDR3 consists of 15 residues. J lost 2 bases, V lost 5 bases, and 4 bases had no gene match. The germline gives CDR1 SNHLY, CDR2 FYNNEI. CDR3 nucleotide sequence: TGTGCCAGCAGTCCTAGCGGGAGCGCCACAGATACGCAGTATTTT. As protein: CASSPSGSATDTQYF.